The 12 T cell receptor beta chains below come from one sample, sequenced in a study of blood T cell repertoires in COVID-19. Clones were sequenced by immunoSEQ multiplex PCR, and TCRdb holds only the in-frame ones, with some missing. This table holds roughly 200,000 clones, approximately 88% found once. Sequences were obtained from peripheral blood. The receptor source for this set is a middle-aged man with acute or convalescent COVID-19.

J is TRBJ1-3 and V is TRBV14, with TRBD1 identical over 8 bases. The CDR3 length is 14 residues. Germline V gives CDR1 SGHDN, CDR2 FVKESK. The trim removed 4 bases at V and 4 bases at J, leaving 3 bases unmatched. The CDR3 sequence is CASSPWTGGNTIYF. CDR3 bases: TGTGCCAGCAGCCCCTGGACAGGGGGAAACACCATATATTTT.

This chain connects TRBV18 to TRBJ2-1; TRBD2 aligns across 8 bases. CDR3 size: 13 residues. After removal of 3 bases from V and 9 bases from J, the junction contained 4 bases not matched to a gene. Germline V gene sequence: CDR1 KGHSH, CDR2 LQKENI. This CDR3 is CASSPEREFEQFF. As DNA, the CDR3 is TGTGCCAGCTCACCGGAGCGGGAGTTTGAGCAGTTCTTC.

V gene TRBV5-1 combines with J gene TRBJ1-5; D gene ambiguous. V lost 0 bases and J lost 7, with 14 bases in between. This CDR3 spans 15 amino acids. CDR1 is SGHRS and CDR2 is YFSETQ in the germline V gene. Here the CDR3 DNA reads TGCGCCAGCAGCTTGGAGTCCCCCGAGGTGCAGCCCCAGCATTTT. This gives the protein CASSLESPEVQPQHF.

The V gene is TRBV5-4, the J gene TRBJ1-1, with a weak D call TRBD1 (5 bases). V gave up 0 bases and J gave up 0 bases, with 9 bases separating them. This CDR3 region has 15 residues. CDR1 is SGHNT, CDR2 YYREEE, per germline (reference sequence). The CDR3 nucleotides read TGTGCCAGCAGCTTGGTGGCAGGGATGAACACTGAAGCTTTCTTT. As protein: CASSLVAGMNTEAFF.

The CDR3: CASSQTRFDIQYF. CDR3 coding DNA: TGTGCCAGCAGCCAAACTAGATTCGACATTCAGTACTTC. The chain links TRBV12-3 or TRBV12-4 to TRBJ2-4, with D possibly TRBD2 on 5 matching bases. The CDR3 extends over 13 amino acids. Trimming took off 6 bases at V and 8 bases at J, with 14 bases between the two ends.

The table lists this clone with a count of one. This rearrangement joins TRBV5-1 to TRBJ2-2, with 9 bases fitting TRBD1. V lost 5 bases to trimming and J lost 0 bases; unmatched junction nucleotides: 5. This CDR3 has 16 residues. Germline CDR1 SGHRS, CDR2 YFSETQ. Here the CDR3 reads CASRLTGGTNTGELFF. CDR3 coding DNA: TGCGCCAGCAGACTGACAGGGGGTACGAACACCGGGGAGCTGTTTTTT.

This clone came up many times. J is TRBJ2-5 and V is TRBV16, with a tentative D call TRBD2 (5 bases). The germline CDR1 and CDR2 sequences are KGHSY and FQNENV. This CDR3 region has 13 residues. V was cut by 1 base and J by 5 bases, with 8 bases left in between. The CDR3 loop is CASSQFSAETQYF. For the CDR3, the DNA is TGTGCCAGCAGCCAATTTAGCGCGGAGACCCAGTACTTC.

The chain employs TRBV10-3 and TRBJ2-2, with TRBD1 as a possible D gene (6 bases). Per the germline V gene, CDR1 is ENHRY and CDR2 is SYGVKD. The V end was cut by 10 bases, the J end by 2 bases, with 14 bases between. This CDR3 contains 14 residues. CDR3 protein: CATSGTSNTGELFF. Written as DNA, the CDR3 is TGTGCCACATCCGGGACAAGCAACACCGGGGAGCTGTTTTTT.

The chain couples TRBV14 to TRBJ2-7; 7 positions agree with TRBD2. CDR1 is SGHDN, CDR2 FVKESK, per germline. Trimming at V came to 4 bases and at J to 5 bases, leaving 8 bases not matched to a gene. The length of the CDR3 is 14 residues. CDR3 DNA sequence: TGTGCCAGCAGCCTACGACTAGCAGCACACGAGCAGTACTTC. This gives the protein CASSLRLAAHEQYF. Combining the CDR3 with reference TRBV14 and TRBJ2-7 gives the whole variable domain EAGVTQFPSHSVIEKGQTVTLRCDPISGHDNLYWYRRVMGKEIKFLLHFVKESKQDESGMPNNRFLAERTGGTYSTLKVQPAELEDSGVYFCASSLRLAAHEQYFGPGTRLTVT.

V is TRBV7-2 and J is TRBJ2-7; 8 bases are a match to TRBD2. Germline CDR1 is SGHTA and CDR2 is FQGNSA. This CDR3 is 15 amino acids long. V gave up 1 base and J gave up 6 bases; unmatched junction bases: 8. The CDR3 is CASSLVSSGSTEQYF. The CDR3 DNA sequence: TGTGCCAGCAGCTTAGTATCGAGCGGGAGTACCGAGCAGTACTTC.

This clone was observed a handful of times. V usage is TRBV7-8 and J usage is TRBJ2-5; 9 positions match TRBD1. Germline CDR1 SGHVS, CDR2 FQNEAQ. CDR3 length: 15 residues. With V trimmed by 5 bases and J by 3 bases, 7 bases remained unmatched. The CDR3 DNA sequence: TGTGCCAGCAGCCTAAACAGGGGGCGGGAAGAGACCCAGTACTTC. It encodes CASSLNRGREETQYF.

The chain is built from TRBV9 and TRBJ2-7, with 16 nucleotides matching TRBD2. CDR1 is SGDLS, CDR2 YYNGEE, per germline. V was pared by 3 bases and J by 2 bases, with 2 bases of the junction left unmatched. The CDR3 has 16 residues. CDR3 residues: CASSGGLAGGPYEQYF. CDR3 nucleotide sequence: TGTGCCAGCAGCGGGGGACTAGCGGGAGGGCCCTACGAGCAGTACTTC. Complete variable domain (other parts from reference TRBV9 and TRBJ2-7): DSGVTQTPKHLITATGQRVTLRCSPRSGDLSVYWYQQSLDQGLQFLIQYYNGEERAKGNILERFSAQQFPDLHSELNLSSLELGDSALYFCASSGGLAGGPYEQYFGPGTRLTVT.